A selection of T cell receptor beta chains follows, all from one sample in a study of T cell changes during pregnancy in multiple sclerosis. Generated by immunoSEQ multiplex PCR, the TCRdb table keeps only in-frame clones and is missing some. The table records roughly 52,000 clones, around 94% of them present only once. The material sequenced was CD8+ T cells from peripheral blood mononuclear cells, taken in the third trimester of pregnancy. These receptors all stem from a female donor with multiple sclerosis, enrolled in a pregnancy study. Each CDR3 is given with its conserved first and last residue. Fields, in order: J gene, V gene, D gene, CDR3 length, clone size, CDR3 DNA, CDR3 protein. A D gene is named only where the DNA matches it firmly. The size of a clone is reported for some rows only, either as once, few or many, or as a class for expanded clones.

J: TRBJ2-1; V: TRBV4-1; D: .; length: 14; size: .; DNA: TGCGCCAGCAGCCAAGTAGGACTCACTCAGGAGCAGTTCTTC; CDR3: CASSQVGLTQEQFF
J: TRBJ2-6; V: TRBV7-9; D: .; length: 16; size: .; DNA: TGTGCCAGCAGCGAGCACGATTACTCTGGGGCCAACGTCCTGACTTTC; CDR3: CASSEHDYSGANVLTF
J: TRBJ1-4; V: TRBV21-1; D: .; length: 19; size: .; DNA: TGTGCCAGCAGCAAAGGGATGAGTAGGACAGGGGCCAGTAATGAAAAACTGTTTTTT; CDR3: CASSKGMSRTGASNEKLFF
J: TRBJ2-5; V: TRBV29-1; D: TRBD2; length: 13; size: .; DNA: TGCAGCGGCCAACTAGCGGGAGTGGAGACCCAGTACTTC; CDR3: CSGQLAGVETQYF
J: TRBJ1-5; V: TRBV2; D: .; length: 14; size: .; DNA: TGTGCCAGCAGTGGCCAGGGAAGCAATCAGCCCCAGCATTTT; CDR3: CASSGQGSNQPQHF
J: TRBJ1-1; V: TRBV9; D: .; length: 13; size: .; DNA: TGTGCCAGCAGCGTGGGGCGGGGGGGTGAAGCTTTCTTT; CDR3: CASSVGRGGEAFF
J: TRBJ1-1; V: TRBV11-2; D: TRBD1; length: 17; size: once; DNA: TGTGCCAGCAGCTTAAATCAAGGGACAGGGGCGAACACTGAAGCTTTCTTT; CDR3: CASSLNQGTGANTEAFF
J: TRBJ2-7; V: TRBV2; D: TRBD1; length: 13; size: .; DNA: TGTGCCAGCAATTACAGGGGATCCTACGAGCAGTACTTC; CDR3: CASNYRGSYEQYF
J: TRBJ2-7; V: TRBV28; D: .; length: 16; size: .; DNA: TGTGCCAGCAGTGTTTTTCAGGGGTTTGGCTCCTACGAGCAGTACTTC; CDR3: CASSVFQGFGSYEQYF
J: TRBJ2-1; V: TRBV27; D: .; length: 11; size: .; DNA: TGTGCCAGCAGTTTCTCGGGTGAGCAGTTCTTC; CDR3: CASSFSGEQFF
J: TRBJ2-3; V: TRBV6-4; D: .; length: 13; size: .; DNA: TGTGCCAGCAGTAGCGGGAGCACAGATACGCAGTATTTT; CDR3: CASSSGSTDTQYF
J: TRBJ2-5; V: TRBV10-1; D: .; length: 14; size: .; DNA: TGCGCCAGCAGTGGCGATAGCGCTAGAGAGACCCAGTACTTC; CDR3: CASSGDSARETQYF
J: TRBJ2-2; V: TRBV29-1; D: TRBD2; length: 13; size: .; DNA: TGCAGCATGGCCCGGGGGGGAAGCGGGGAGCTGTTTTTT; CDR3: CSMARGGSGELFF
J: TRBJ2-3; V: TRBV28; D: .; length: 17; size: .; DNA: TGTGCCAGCAGTCCCACCCGGGGGGCTGCTAGCACAGATACGCAGTATTTT; CDR3: CASSPTRGAASTDTQYF
J: TRBJ2-7; V: TRBV11-3; D: .; length: 14; size: .; DNA: TGTGCCAGCAGCGGGCGGGACCGACCCTACGAGCAGTACTTC; CDR3: CASSGRDRPYEQYF
J: TRBJ2-1; V: TRBV10-3; D: TRBD2; length: 14; size: .; DNA: TGTGCCATCAGTGATTCCGGGACTAACAATGAGCAGTTCTTC; CDR3: CAISDSGTNNEQFF
J: TRBJ1-2; V: TRBV27; D: TRBD1; length: 15; size: .; DNA: TGTGCCAGCAGTTTATCGGGACAGGTAGCCTATGGCTACACCTTC; CDR3: CASSLSGQVAYGYTF
J: TRBJ1-1; V: TRBV6-5; D: TRBD1; length: 13; size: .; DNA: TGTGCCAGCAGTATAGGGGGCCGGGGTGAAACTTTCTTT; CDR3: CASSIGGRGETFF
J: TRBJ2-7; V: TRBV18; D: .; length: 14; size: .; DNA: TGTGCCAGCTCACCCGGAGACTTTCACTACGAGCAGTACTTC; CDR3: CASSPGDFHYEQYF
J: TRBJ2-1; V: TRBV5-5; D: TRBD2; length: 17; size: .; DNA: TGTGCCAGCAGCTTCGTACTGTGGGTAGCGGGAGGGACTGAGCAGTTCTTC; CDR3: CASSFVLWVAGGTEQFF
J: TRBJ2-1; V: TRBV4-1; D: .; length: 15; size: .; DNA: TGCGCCAGCAGCCTAACCTCCGGGGTCGGGAATGAGCAGTTCTTC; CDR3: CASSLTSGVGNEQFF
J: TRBJ2-1; V: TRBV7-3; D: .; length: 16; size: .; DNA: TGTGCCAGCAGCTTAGTTGCCGGACAAACCTACAATGAGCAGTTCTTC; CDR3: CASSLVAGQTYNEQFF
J: TRBJ1-5; V: TRBV19; D: TRBD1; length: 17; size: .; DNA: TGTGCCAGTAGTAGGGACAGGGGGACCCCTAGCAATCAGCCCCAGCATTTT; CDR3: CASSRDRGTPSNQPQHF
J: TRBJ2-3; V: TRBV6-1; D: TRBD1; length: 12; size: .; DNA: TGTGCCAGCAGAACAGGGGCAGATACGCAGTATTTT; CDR3: CASRTGADTQYF
J: TRBJ2-7; V: TRBV4-2; D: TRBD2; length: 16; size: once; DNA: TGTGCCAGCAGCCATTACCCGAGCGGGAGCTCCTACGAGCAGTACTTC; CDR3: CASSHYPSGSSYEQYF
J: TRBJ1-1; V: TRBV9; D: TRBD1; length: 12; size: .; DNA: TGTGCCAGCAGCCCACGGGACAGAAAAGCTTTCTTT; CDR3: CASSPRDRKAFF
J: TRBJ1-1; V: TRBV6-4; D: .; length: 12; size: .; DNA: TGTGCCACTCCCGGGGTCGACACTGAAGCTTTCTTT; CDR3: CATPGVDTEAFF
J: TRBJ1-3; V: TRBV4-1; D: .; length: 14; size: .; DNA: TGCGCCAGCAGCGAAACATCCTCTGGAAACACCATATATTTT; CDR3: CASSETSSGNTIYF
J: TRBJ1-2; V: TRBV9; D: .; length: 14; size: .; DNA: TGTGCCAGCAGCCCCGACCGAGGCCACTATGGCTACACCTTC; CDR3: CASSPDRGHYGYTF
J: TRBJ2-1; V: TRBV7-3; D: .; length: 17; size: .; DNA: TGTGCCAGCAGCTTAACCCCCCCCAGCGGGTCCTACAATGAGCAGTTCTTC; CDR3: CASSLTPPSGSYNEQFF
J: TRBJ2-7; V: TRBV7-6; D: TRBD2; length: 13; size: .; DNA: TGTGCCAGCAGCCCCGGGAGGACCTACGAGCAGTACTTC; CDR3: CASSPGRTYEQYF
J: TRBJ1-4; V: TRBV28; D: .; length: 17; size: .; DNA: TGTGCCAGCAGTTTAGCGGCAGAACAGGCGACTAATGAAAAACTGTTTTTT; CDR3: CASSLAAEQATNEKLFF
J: TRBJ1-1; V: TRBV19; D: .; length: 14; size: .; DNA: TGTGCCAGTCTCTTGAGCAGGGATCACACTGAAGCTTTCTTT; CDR3: CASLLSRDHTEAFF
J: TRBJ1-6; V: TRBV6-5; D: .; length: 14; size: .; DNA: TGTGCCAGCAGCCCCGGGACTGTTAATTCACCCCTCCACTTT; CDR3: CASSPGTVNSPLHF
J: TRBJ1-1; V: TRBV19; D: TRBD1; length: 14; size: .; DNA: TGTGCCAGTAGTATTAAGGGGGCGCGCACTGAAGCTTTCTTT; CDR3: CASSIKGARTEAFF
J: TRBJ1-1; V: TRBV5-1; D: .; length: 14; size: .; DNA: TGCGCCAGCAGCTTGGTCTCTACAGCCACTGAAGCTTTCTTT; CDR3: CASSLVSTATEAFF
J: TRBJ2-1; V: TRBV28; D: TRBD2; length: 17; size: .; DNA: TGTGCCAGCAGCCAGACTAGCGGGAGCGTCTGGGGAAATGAGCAGTTCTTC; CDR3: CASSQTSGSVWGNEQFF
J: TRBJ2-1; V: TRBV2; D: .; length: 12; size: few; DNA: TGTGCCAGCAGTCTTGGGGCGAACCGACGGTTCTTC; CDR3: CASSLGANRRFF
J: TRBJ1-2; V: TRBV28; D: .; length: 13; size: .; DNA: TGTGCCAGCAGTGAGACAGTTAACTATGGCTACACCTTC; CDR3: CASSETVNYGYTF
J: TRBJ2-5; V: TRBV6-6; D: TRBD1; length: 13; size: .; DNA: TGTGCCAGCAGTTCCGACAGGGGAGTGACCCAGTACTTC; CDR3: CASSSDRGVTQYF
J: TRBJ1-5; V: TRBV28; D: .; length: 16; size: .; DNA: TGTGCCAGCAGAGATGGGACAACATATAGCAATCAGCCCCAGCATTTT; CDR3: CASRDGTTYSNQPQHF
J: TRBJ2-3; V: TRBV27; D: .; length: 16; size: .; DNA: TGTGCCAGCAGTGTAAACAGGGACCATAGCACAGATACGCAGTATTTT; CDR3: CASSVNRDHSTDTQYF
J: TRBJ2-7; V: TRBV5-5; D: .; length: 15; size: .; DNA: TGTGCCAGCAGCTTTCGGCTACAGGTGTCCTACGAGCAGTACTTC; CDR3: CASSFRLQVSYEQYF
J: TRBJ2-1; V: TRBV4-2; D: TRBD2; length: 17; size: .; DNA: TGTGCCAGCAGCCAAGAAGTTGATCTAGCGGGAGTTATTGAGCAGTTCTTC; CDR3: CASSQEVDLAGVIEQFF
J: TRBJ2-1; V: TRBV7-8; D: .; length: 17; size: .; DNA: TGTGCCAGCAGCTCCGGTGACGGCGGGATCTACTACAATGAGCAGTTCTTC; CDR3: CASSSGDGGIYYNEQFF
J: TRBJ2-7; V: TRBV27; D: TRBD1; length: 14; size: .; DNA: TGTGCCAGCAGTGACAGGGGGCGCTATTTGGAGCAGTACTTC; CDR3: CASSDRGRYLEQYF
J: TRBJ1-2; V: TRBV16; D: TRBD1; length: 13; size: .; DNA: TGTGCCAGCAGCCAATCGCCGGGACAGGGAGGCACCTTC; CDR3: CASSQSPGQGGTF
J: TRBJ2-1; V: TRBV2; D: TRBD2; length: 14; size: .; DNA: TGTGCCAGCAGCCTAGGACTAGCGGGATATGAGCAGTTCTTC; CDR3: CASSLGLAGYEQFF
J: TRBJ2-3; V: TRBV30; D: .; length: 17; size: .; DNA: TGTGCCTGGAGTTTCCCCCCCGGGACTTCTAGCACAGATACGCAGTATTTT; CDR3: CAWSFPPGTSSTDTQYF
J: TRBJ1-1; V: TRBV5-4; D: TRBD1; length: 14; size: .; DNA: TGTGCCAGCAGCTCGACAGGGGTGAACACTGAAGCTTTCTTT; CDR3: CASSSTGVNTEAFF
J: TRBJ2-2; V: TRBV4-1; D: .; length: 16; size: .; DNA: TGCGCCAGCAGCCAAAGAGTAGCGTCGAACACCGGGGAGCTGTTTTTT; CDR3: CASSQRVASNTGELFF
J: TRBJ2-1; V: TRBV4-3; D: TRBD2; length: 16; size: .; DNA: TGCGCCAGCAGCCCGCAACTAGCGGGAGGGCCGGATGAGCAGTTCTTC; CDR3: CASSPQLAGGPDEQFF
J: TRBJ1-2; V: TRBV27; D: TRBD1; length: 13; size: .; DNA: TGTGCCAGCAGCCCGGGACAGGGTTATGGCTACACCTTC; CDR3: CASSPGQGYGYTF
J: TRBJ1-5; V: TRBV4-2; D: .; length: 22; size: .; DNA: TGTGCCAGCAGCCAAGAATGGGCGTCCGTTGGTCAGGTAAACAGTCACATCAACCCCCAGCATTTT; CDR3: CASSQEWASVGQVNSHINPQHF
J: TRBJ2-1; V: TRBV30; D: .; length: 15; size: .; DNA: TGTGCCTGGGGGAGAGAGGGTATTAGTGGAAATGAGCAGTTCTTC; CDR3: CAWGREGISGNEQFF
J: TRBJ2-1; V: TRBV7-7; D: .; length: 15; size: .; DNA: TGTGCCAGCAGCTTAGCGCTAAGGGGTTACAATGAGCAGTTCTTC; CDR3: CASSLALRGYNEQFF
J: TRBJ1-1; V: TRBV4-1; D: .; length: 15; size: .; DNA: TGCGCCAGCAGCCACCCGACAGAGTCTCACACTGAAGCTTTCTTT; CDR3: CASSHPTESHTEAFF
J: TRBJ1-5; V: TRBV2; D: .; length: 14; size: .; DNA: TGTGCCAGCAGTGTCGGGGACAACAATCAGCCCCAGCATTTT; CDR3: CASSVGDNNQPQHF